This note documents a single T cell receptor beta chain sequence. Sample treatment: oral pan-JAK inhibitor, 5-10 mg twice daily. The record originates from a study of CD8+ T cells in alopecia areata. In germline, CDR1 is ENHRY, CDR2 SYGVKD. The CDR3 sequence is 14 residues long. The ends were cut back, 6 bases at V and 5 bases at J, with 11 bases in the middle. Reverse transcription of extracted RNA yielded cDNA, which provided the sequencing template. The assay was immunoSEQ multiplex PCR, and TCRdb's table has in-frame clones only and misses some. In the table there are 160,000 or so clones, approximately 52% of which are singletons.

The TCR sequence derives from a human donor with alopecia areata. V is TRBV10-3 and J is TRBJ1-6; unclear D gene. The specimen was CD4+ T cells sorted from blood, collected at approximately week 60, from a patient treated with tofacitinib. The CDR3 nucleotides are TGTGCCATCAGCCCGGCGAGGAATAATTCACCCCTCCACTTT. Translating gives CAISPARNNSPLHF.